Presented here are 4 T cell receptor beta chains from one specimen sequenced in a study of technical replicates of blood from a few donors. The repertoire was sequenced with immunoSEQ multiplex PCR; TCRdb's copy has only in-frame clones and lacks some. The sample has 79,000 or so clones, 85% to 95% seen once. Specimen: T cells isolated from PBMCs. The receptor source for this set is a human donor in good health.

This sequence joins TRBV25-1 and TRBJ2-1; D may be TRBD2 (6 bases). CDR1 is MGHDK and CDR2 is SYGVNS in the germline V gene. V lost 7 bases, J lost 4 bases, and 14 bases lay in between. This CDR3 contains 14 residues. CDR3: CASNGFGGYNEQFF. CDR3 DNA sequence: TGTGCCAGCAACGGATTCGGGGGTTACAATGAGCAGTTCTTC.

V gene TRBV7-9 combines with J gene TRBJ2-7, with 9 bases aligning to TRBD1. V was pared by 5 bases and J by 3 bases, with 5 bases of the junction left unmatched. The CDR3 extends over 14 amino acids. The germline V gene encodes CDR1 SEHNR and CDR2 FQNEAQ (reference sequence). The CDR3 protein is CASSGQTGGYEQYF. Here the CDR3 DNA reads TGTGCCAGCAGCGGGCAGACAGGGGGCTACGAGCAGTACTTC.

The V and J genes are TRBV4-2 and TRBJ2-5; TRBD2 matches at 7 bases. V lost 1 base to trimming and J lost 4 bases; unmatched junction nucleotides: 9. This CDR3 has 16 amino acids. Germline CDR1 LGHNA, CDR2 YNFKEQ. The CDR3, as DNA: TGTGCCAGCAGCCAAGCGGACGGACTAGACATAGAGACCCAGTACTTC. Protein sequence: CASSQADGLDIETQYF.

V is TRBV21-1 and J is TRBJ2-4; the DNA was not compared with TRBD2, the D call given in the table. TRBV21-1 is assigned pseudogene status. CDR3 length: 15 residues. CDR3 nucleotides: TGTGCCAGCAGTGCTTTTTCCCGGGAACTCAACATTCAGTACTTC. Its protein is CASSAFSRELNIQYF.